This T cell receptor (beta chain) stems from a study of blood T cells in healthy people across ages. The second PCR ran about 6 to 12 cycles with a sample-barcoded 5' primer and J-beta primers. Via MiXCR, TCRdb re-called the 5' RACE reads, giving one row per CDR3 protein. The sample has 730,000 or so distinct CDR3 sequences; about 40% are singletons. Concerning this clonotype itself: Its cognate antigen is unknown.

Whole-study results and caveats: The fall in TCR beta diversity per million T cells was roughly linear with age. One million T cells yielded diversity estimates that were considered underestimates. More naive CD4+ cells and higher diversity marked long-lived donors relative to aged donors.

After removal of 5 bases from V and 5 bases from J, the junction contained 2 bases not matched to a gene. The CDR3 is 12 amino acids. The V gene's germline CDR1 is ENHRY and CDR2 SYGVKD. V and J are TRBV10-3 and TRBJ1-1, with 7 bases fitting TRBD1. Sample: blood. The clonotype originates from a woman aged 55-69 years in good health. CDR3 sequence (DNA): TGTGCCATCAGTCCGACAGGGACTGAAGCTTTCTTT. This translates into CAISPTGTEAFF.